This T cell receptor beta chain appears in the sequencing data of a study of blood T cell repertoires in COVID-19. Study as a whole: Acute and convalescent COVID-19 samples came from the United States, Italy and Spain. T cells, B-cell-depleted T cells, or PBMCs supplied cDNA or gDNA.

Method: immunoSEQ multiplex PCR; TCRdb's copy keeps in-frame clones and lacks some. The table shows more than 150,000 clones, with less than 95% occurring only once. This CDR3 is built from 14 residues. Germline-derived CDR1 and CDR2 are SGHRS and YFSETQ. The ends lost 3 bases at V and 3 bases at J; junction bases unmatched: 4. In the case of this clone: Other DNA sequences in the same sample also yield this CDR3.

Source material: peripheral blood. The chain joins TRBV5-1 to TRBJ1-1; the match to TRBD1 covers 8 bases. This clonotype was sampled from a man aged 25-45 years with COVID-19, enrolled during active disease. The CDR3 region has the DNA TGCGCCAGCAGCTCCCAGGGGGCGGACACTGAAGCTTTCTTT. It encodes CASSSQGADTEAFF. The variable domain in full, completed from reference TRBV5-1 and TRBJ1-1, reads KAGVTQTPRYLIKTRGQQVTLSCSPISGHRSVSWYQQTPGQGLQFLFEYFSETQRNKGNFPGRFSGRQFSNSRSEMNVSTLELGDSALYLCASSSQGADTEAFFGQGTRLTVV.